A few counts support the clone carrying this T cell receptor beta chain. Its antigen is not identified. This specimen belongs to a study of T cell responses to AZD1222 COVID-19 vaccine. Study-wide context: Investigators merged groups given second doses at roughly 4 or roughly 12 weeks.

Assay used: immunoSEQ multiplex PCR; TCRdb lists only in-frame clones, some missing. The sample holds 77,000 or so clones, approximately 89% seen once. Study findings and constraints: Nearly half of spike-specific TCRs reportedly target unmutated variant regions. An increase in Spike-specific TCR breadth and depth was observed after two AZD1222 doses. CD4 TCRs linked to vaccination spanned spike, dominating at 160-218 and 743-854.

There are 14 residues in the CDR3. Germline CDR1 reads LNHDA; CDR2 reads SQIVND (reference sequence). V shed 3 bases, J shed 5 bases, and the junction held 6 bases outside the gene matches. The gene calls are TRBV19 and TRBJ2-7, with TRBD1 matching 8 bases. The sample here was peripheral blood, taken on day 0 of AZD1222 vaccination. The clonotype comes from an adult in good health. The CDR3 region is CASSMFRGQDEQYF. CDR3 nucleotides: TGTGCCAGTAGTATGTTCAGGGGGCAGGACGAGCAGTACTTC.